This T cell receptor (beta chain) appears in the sequencing data of a study of cytomegalovirus exposure and HLA in healthy donors. Broader study findings: In a later analysis, a missense DCLRE1C variant was linked to TCR beta V- and J-gene trimming.

Deletions cut 2 bases from V and 2 bases from J, with 19 bases between. This CDR3 has 18 amino acids. The V gene's germline CDR1 is MDHEN and CDR2 SYDVKM. Use of 60 Vbeta and 13 Jbeta primers characterized the PCR. TCRdb's copy holds only in-frame clones and misses some; the assay was immunoSEQ multiplex PCR. Of 150,000 to 200,000 clones in the sample, roughly 80% were seen once. Regarding this clone: The antigen remains unidentified.

Sample: PBMCs. This sequence was found in a girl under 18 in good health and CMV-seropositive. This sequence joins TRBV28 and TRBJ1-5; D is perhaps TRBD1 (5 bases). CDR3 amino acids: CASSLKGLRERRNQPQHF. The CDR3 DNA reads as TGTGCCAGCAGTTTAAAGGGGTTGCGGGAGAGGCGCAATCAGCCCCAGCATTTT.